What follows are 22 T cell receptor beta chains derived from one specimen sequenced in a study of T cell changes during pregnancy in multiple sclerosis. The table came from immunoSEQ multiplex PCR; TCRdb's copy has only in-frame clones and leaves some out. Here the sample spans tens of thousands of clones, almost 97% being singletons. The sequencing used CD8+ T cells from peripheral blood mononuclear cells, collected after pregnancy. These receptors came from a female donor with multiple sclerosis, enrolled in a pregnancy study.

This sequence joins TRBV6-1 and TRBJ2-1; tentatively, D is TRBD1 (5 bases). The CDR3 contains 14 residues. Germline-derived CDR1 and CDR2 are MNHNS and SASEGT. The V and J ends lost 8 bases and 3 bases respectively, with 14 bases between them. CDR3 sequence (DNA): TGTGCCAGCGGCCAGGGCCCCCTCTACAATGAGCAGTTCTTC. Residues: CASGQGPLYNEQFF.

This chain links TRBV27 with TRBJ2-7; 11 nucleotides match TRBD2. The CDR3 has 12 residues. The germline gives CDR1 MNHEY, CDR2 SMNVEV (reference sequence). With 6 bases clipped from V and 7 bases from J, the junction kept 2 bases outside the gene matches. The DNA for the CDR3 is TGTGCCAGCAGAGCTAGCGGGAGGGAGCAGTACTTC. This gives the protein CASRASGREQYF.

This rearrangement joins TRBV19 to TRBJ2-3, with D unresolved. In germline, CDR1 is LNHDA, CDR2 SQIVND (reference sequence). V lost 4 bases and J 4 bases, leaving 6 bases between the germline ends. The CDR3 consists of 12 residues. CDR3 coding DNA: TGTGCCAGTAGTACCACTGCAGATACGCAGTATTTT. Translated: CASSTTADTQYF.

The V and J genes are TRBV7-2 and TRBJ2-7, with TRBD2 matching over 15 bases. This CDR3 is built from 17 residues. Per germline, CDR1 SGHTA and CDR2 FQGNSA. V shed 1 base, J shed 4 bases, and the junction held 5 bases outside the gene matches. CDR3 residues: CASSLGGLAGGLYEQYF. CDR3 bases: TGTGCCAGCAGCTTAGGGGGACTAGCGGGAGGCTTGTACGAGCAGTACTTC. The full variable domain, with the rest looked up from reference TRBV7-2 and TRBJ2-7, is GAGVSQSPSNKVTEKGKDVELRCDPISGHTALYWYRQSLGQGLEFLIYFQGNSAPDKSGLPSDRFSAERTGGSVSTLTIQRTQQEDSAVYLCASSLGGLAGGLYEQYFGPGTRLTVT.

This chain connects TRBV9 to TRBJ2-7; D is unresolved. V was trimmed by 3 bases and J by 5 bases, leaving 6 bases between them. Germline CDR1 is SGDLS and CDR2 is YYNGEE. CDR3 length equals 11 residues. CDR3 coding DNA: TGTGCCAGCAGCGCCATCCACGAGCAGTACTTC. Protein sequence: CASSAIHEQYF.

V and J are TRBV6-5 and TRBJ1-1; 7 bases agree with TRBD1. Per the germline V gene, CDR1 is MNHEY and CDR2 is SVGAGI. The CDR3 consists of 13 residues. The V and J ends lost 5 bases and 6 bases, in that order; junction bases with no gene match: 6. CDR3 in DNA: TGTGCCAGCAGTGCCTTTCAGGGGGCTGAAGCTTTCTTT. Translation gives CASSAFQGAEAFF.

The V gene is TRBV6-5, the J gene TRBJ1-2; 8 nucleotides match TRBD1. This CDR3 is 14 amino acids long. The V gene end was trimmed by 5 bases and the J gene end by 7 bases; junction bases not matched to a gene: 9. Germline V CDR1 and CDR2: MNHEY, SVGAGI. The CDR3 region is CASSGQGGASGYTF. The CDR3 nucleotides are TGTGCCAGCAGTGGACAGGGAGGGGCGAGTGGCTACACCTTC.

The sample holds one count of this clone. This chain links TRBV29-1 with TRBJ2-7, with 9 positions matching TRBD1. With 1 base clipped from V and 3 bases from J, the junction kept 4 bases outside the gene matches. CDR1 SQVTM and CDR2 ANQGSEA come from the germline V gene. CDR3 length: 14 residues. CDR3 sequence reads: CSVEVQDRGYEQYF. CDR3 sequence (DNA): TGCAGCGTTGAAGTCCAGGACAGGGGCTACGAGCAGTACTTC.

This chain uses TRBV2 with TRBJ2-1, with 11 nucleotides matching TRBD2. This CDR3 is built from 15 residues. In germline, CDR1 is SNHLY, CDR2 FYNNEI. The V and J ends lost 8 bases and 6 bases, in that order; junction bases with no gene match: 9. CDR3 residues: CASPLLTSGSNEQFF. The CDR3 DNA is TGTGCCAGCCCGCTTCTCACTAGCGGGAGCAATGAGCAGTTCTTC.

The rearrangement uses TRBV5-1 and TRBJ1-1; possible D gene TRBD1, 5 bases. Trimming pared 1 base from V and 4 bases from J, leaving 8 bases between. The CDR3 length is 13 residues. Germline V gives CDR1 SGHRS, CDR2 YFSETQ. The CDR3 coding sequence is TGCGCCAGCAGCTTGTGGGGGGGCACTGAAGCTTTCTTT. This translates into CASSLWGGTEAFF.

CDR3 coding DNA: TGTGCCAGCAGTGAGGGGTGGGGCTGGGGCACTGAAGCTTTCTTT. It is translated as CASSEGWGWGTEAFF. The chain recombines TRBV25-1 with TRBJ1-1; possibly TRBD1 for D (5 bases). The CDR3 contains 15 residues. V was shortened by 3 bases and J by 4 bases, with 15 bases between the two germline ends. Germline V gene lookup returns CDR1 MGHDK and CDR2 SYGVNS.

A word on this clone: One end of the junction does not line up with germline, which may come from a read error. This rearrangement joins TRBV5-1 to TRBJ2-5; D is perhaps TRBD1 (6 bases). Germline CDR1 reads SGHRS; CDR2 reads YFSETQ. The CDR3 contains 15 residues. CDR3 region: CASGLQGPNQETQYF. The CDR3, as DNA: TGCGCCAGCGGCTTGCAGGGGCCGAACCAAGAGACCCAGTACTTC. The complete variable domain, with remaining parts taken from reference TRBV5-1 and TRBJ2-5, reads KAGVTQTPRYLIKTRGQQVTLSCSPISGHRSVSWYQQTPGQGLQFLFEYFSETQRNKGNFPGRFSGRQFSNSRSEMNVSTLELGDSALYLCASGLQGPNQETQYFGPGTRLLVL.

The chain couples TRBV5-1 to TRBJ2-3; 10 nucleotides align to TRBD1. There are 15 residues in the CDR3. V lost 4 bases to trimming and J lost 1 base; unmatched junction nucleotides: 3. Germline CDR1 and CDR2: SGHRS and YFSETQ. CDR3 in amino acids: CASSLDRGRTDTQYF. The CDR3 DNA reads as TGCGCCAGCAGCCTCGACAGGGGGCGCACAGATACGCAGTATTTT.

The genes are TRBV19 and TRBJ2-1, with D perhaps matching TRBD2 (5 bases). The CDR3 runs to 16 residues. The V gene's germline CDR1 is LNHDA and CDR2 SQIVND (reference sequence). Trimming removed 6 bases from V and 1 base from J, with 16 bases in between. CDR3 in amino acids: CASRVGVIGSYNEQFF. CDR3 nucleotide sequence: TGTGCCAGTAGGGTGGGAGTTATCGGATCCTACAATGAGCAGTTCTTC.

The rearrangement links TRBV5-5 to TRBJ2-1; 11 nucleotides match TRBD2. Germline assignment: CDR1 SGHKS and CDR2 YYEKEE (reference sequence). V lost 0 bases, J lost 9 bases, and 14 bases stayed unmatched. The CDR3 loop spans 18 amino acids. In DNA form, the CDR3 reads TGTGCCAGCAGCTTGGACTCCAATCAGGGACTAGCGGATGTTGAGCAGTTCTTC. Residues: CASSLDSNQGLADVEQFF.

This chain links TRBV23-1 with TRBJ2-7, with D hard to call. TRBV23-1 is an ORF, and what it does is uncertain. Trimming took 7 bases from V and 1 from J, leaving 11 bases between them. This CDR3 is 13 amino acids long. CDR3 amino acids: CASNRHCSYEQYF. CDR3 in DNA: TGCGCCAGCAACCGACACTGTTCCTACGAGCAGTACTTC.

The CDR3 DNA reads TGTGCCTTATCGACAGGCTCTGGGGCCAACGTCCTGACTTTC. It specifies CALSTGSGANVLTF. The J gene is TRBJ2-6, the V gene TRBV10-3; D is possibly TRBD1 (6 bases). The length of the CDR3 is 14 residues. Germline CDR1 reads ENHRY; CDR2 reads SYGVKD. V was cut by 11 bases and J by 0 bases, with 11 bases left in between.

This rearrangement joins TRBV27 to TRBJ2-5; the match to TRBD1 covers 8 bases. The V gene's germline CDR1 is MNHEY and CDR2 SMNVEV (reference sequence). The CDR3 runs to 14 residues. The J segment lost 5 bases and the V segment lost 2 bases, leaving 4 bases of the junction unmatched. The DNA of the CDR3 is TGTGCCAGCAGTTTACAGGGGGCTCACGAGACCCAGTACTTC. This sequence encodes CASSLQGAHETQYF.

The table lists this clone with a count of one. This sequence joins TRBV5-1 and TRBJ1-2; D may be TRBD1 (5 bases). The CDR3 contains 14 residues. V lost 4 bases and J lost 6, with 16 bases in between. Germline V gene data show CDR1 as SGHRS and CDR2 as YFSETQ. CDR3 coding DNA: TGCGCCAGCAGCCGGGCGGCCAGGGCTGATGGCTACACCTTC. Its translation: CASSRAARADGYTF.

This sequence joins TRBV19 and TRBJ1-5; tentative D call: TRBD1 (6 bases). The CDR3 loop spans 16 amino acids. Trimming removed 3 bases from V and 0 bases from J, with 12 bases in between. Germline V gene lookup returns CDR1 LNHDA and CDR2 SQIVND (reference sequence). This CDR3 is CASSITSGDSNQPQHF. DNA for the CDR3: TGTGCCAGTAGTATTACGTCAGGGGATAGCAATCAGCCCCAGCATTTT.

In this sample, this clone turned up once. The chain carries TRBV2 and TRBJ2-4; 9 bases line up with TRBD1. V was pared by 6 bases and J by 4 bases, with 7 bases of the junction left unmatched. The CDR3 covers 15 residues. CDR1 is SNHLY, CDR2 FYNNEI, per germline. The CDR3 DNA reads TGTGCCAGCAGGCCTCCGGGACAGGGAAAAAACATTCAGTACTTC. Translating gives CASRPPGQGKNIQYF.

For the CDR3, the DNA is TGCGCCAGCAGGGGCCTAAGCGGGAGTTTTTACAATGAGCAGTTCTTC. Amino acids: CASRGLSGSFYNEQFF. This chain uses TRBV10-2 with TRBJ2-1, with 8 bases matching TRBD2. V was clipped by 6 bases and J by 4 bases; unmatched bases: 11. This CDR3 comprises 16 residues. Looked up from germline, CDR1 is WSHSY and CDR2 is SAAADI.